The source of this T cell receptor (beta chain) is a study of T-cell reconstitution after alpha-beta-depleted transplantation in children. From germline, CDR1 is MDHEN and CDR2 SYDVKM. This CDR3 is 16 amino acids long. Trimming at V came to 2 bases and at J to 6 bases, leaving 7 bases not matched to a gene. This clonotype was found a few times. Preparing the TCRbeta library involved the use of unique molecular identifiers. TCRdb analysed the PCR reads with MiXCR anew, one entry per CDR3 protein. Of some 500,000 distinct CDR3 sequences in the sample, approximately 20% were seen once. The rearrangement links TRBV28 to TRBJ2-2, with 9 bases fitting TRBD2. The TCR sequence derives from a human donor who donated a stem cell graft to a child with acute lymphoblastic leukemia. Specimen: PBMCs from the stem cell graft donor, collected from the stem cell graft. CDR3 DNA: TGTGCCAGCAGTTTAGGGGTAGCGGGAGCCCCCGGGGAGCTGTTTTTT. Its protein product is CASSLGVAGAPGELFF.